This T cell receptor beta chain appears in the sequencing data of a study of T cells expressing NK-cell markers (dated by TCRdb to between 2020 and 2021). The study in broad terms: In sorted CD3+CD56+NKG2C+, CD3+CD56+NKG2C- and CD3+CD56-NKG2C+ T-cell subsets from eight donors, TCR beta-chain repertoires were profiled. Seven of the eight sequenced donors were HCMV-seropositive and one was HCMV-seronegative. The study sequenced eight donors, all healthy volunteers chosen at random: three men and five women. The libraries were sequenced on Illumina HiSeq 2000/2500, MiSeq or NextSeq, producing 2 x 150 bp reads.

CDR1 and CDR2, per the germline V gene, are LGHNA and YNFKEQ. CDR3 length: 14 amino acids, cysteine to phenylalanine. This entry has no DNA. HCMV-specific IgG was detected in serum with a commercial ELISA kit to determine HCMV serostatus. Ficoll density gradient centrifugation was used to isolate peripheral blood mononuclear cells from blood. Details on this clonotype: Its antigen is unknown.

TCRdb lists the instrument as Illumina HiSeq 2000. 5'RACE template switching, by which a universal primer site and unique molecular identifiers were added, was used to make TCR beta cDNA libraries. Priming for cDNA synthesis came from the TCR beta constant segment, and two successive PCR amplification steps followed. As for how the authors treated the data: MIGEC was used to demultiplex reads and group reads by UMI, and MiTCR was used to assemble and quantify clonotypes. To remove erroneous sequences, TCR cDNA sequences were retained only when supported by two or more reads. The tcR package was used for downstream repertoire analysis, and clonotypes were matched across fractions by CDR3 nucleotide sequence plus V segment. VDJmatch was used to annotate antigen specificity against VDJdb, with one amino acid substitution in CDR3 permitted. TCRdb reprocessed the reads and lists each CDR3 protein sequence as a single entry, with no DNA. The V and J calls reflect TCRdb's pipeline rather than the authors' work. This sample's table contains some 390,000 distinct CDR3 sequences. About 10% of the sample is held by the ten biggest clonotypes.

Summary of the overall study and its limitations: Whether the expanded NKG2C-expressing T cell clones were specific for HCMV antigens remained unclear. For five or six donors, the dominant CD3+CD56+NKG2C+ clonotypes were among the top 10 CD8+ clonotypes and accounted for roughly 1.0-8% of CD8+ T cells. Those dominant clonotypes were again the most abundant among CD3+CD56-NKG2C+ cells in a handful of donors, at about 25-60.1%.

Material: blood T cells: a sorted CD56 or NKG2C T cell subset, CD4+ or CD8+ T cells, or bulk PBMC T cells (not recorded which). The receptor was isolated from a woman aged 45 to 65 in good health. Donor details come from another sample of the same person, matched by shared clones. The chain is assembled from TRBV4-2 and TRBJ1-5; TCRdb lists TRBD1, though no DNA is available to test this call. The CDR3 protein is CASSQEGPGEPQHF.